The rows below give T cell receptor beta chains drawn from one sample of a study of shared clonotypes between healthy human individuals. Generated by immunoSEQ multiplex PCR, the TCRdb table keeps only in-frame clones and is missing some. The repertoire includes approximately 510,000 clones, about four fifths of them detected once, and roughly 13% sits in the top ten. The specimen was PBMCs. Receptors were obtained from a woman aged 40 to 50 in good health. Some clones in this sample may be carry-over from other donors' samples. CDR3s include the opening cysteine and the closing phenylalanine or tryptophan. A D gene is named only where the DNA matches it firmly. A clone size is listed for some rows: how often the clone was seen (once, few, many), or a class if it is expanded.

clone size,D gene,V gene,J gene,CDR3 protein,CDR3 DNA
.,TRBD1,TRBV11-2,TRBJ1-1,CASSWTGLDTEAFF,TGTGCCAGCAGCTGGACAGGGTTGGACACTGAAGCTTTCTTT
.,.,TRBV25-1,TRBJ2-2,CASLSQGSGELFF,TGTGCCAGCCTATCCCAGGGTAGCGGGGAGCTGTTTTTT
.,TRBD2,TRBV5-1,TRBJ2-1,CASTTGTSINEQFF,TGCGCCAGCACAACCGGGACTAGCATAAATGAGCAGTTCTTC
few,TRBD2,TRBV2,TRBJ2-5,CASSVGLAGGMVTETQYF,TGTGCCAGCAGTGTGGGACTAGCGGGAGGGATGGTTACGGAGACCCAGTACTTC
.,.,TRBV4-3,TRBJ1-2,CASSQDQGTSLGYTF,TGCGCCAGCAGCCAAGATCAGGGGACTTCCCTTGGCTACACCTTC
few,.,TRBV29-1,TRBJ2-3,CSVESRGADTQYF,TGCAGCGTTGAGTCTAGAGGGGCAGATACGCAGTATTTT
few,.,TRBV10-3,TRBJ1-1,CAISDSRGNTEAFF,TGTGCCATCAGTGATTCCCGGGGAAACACTGAAGCTTTCTTT
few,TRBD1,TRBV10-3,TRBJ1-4,CAITDRDEKLFF,TGTGCCATAACGGACAGGGATGAAAAACTGTTTTTT
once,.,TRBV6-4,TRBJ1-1,CASSDPPGQTEAFF,TGTGCCAGCAGTGACCCCCCGGGACAAACTGAAGCTTTCTTT
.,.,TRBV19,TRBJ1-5,CASSYGADQPQHF,TGTGCCAGTAGTTACGGGGCTGATCAGCCCCAGCATTTT
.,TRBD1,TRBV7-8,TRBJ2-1,CASSFPPGQAYNEQFF,TGTGCCAGCAGCTTCCCCCCGGGACAGGCATACAATGAGCAGTTCTTC
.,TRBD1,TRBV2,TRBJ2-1,CASSLGQAHEQFF,TGTGCCAGCAGTCTAGGACAGGCGCATGAGCAGTTCTTC
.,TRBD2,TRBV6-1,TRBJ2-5,CASSEAGGPLTRETQYF,TGTGCCAGCAGTGAAGCGGGAGGGCCCTTAACCCGAGAGACCCAGTACTTC
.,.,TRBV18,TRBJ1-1,CASRSSDTTEAFF,TGTGCCAGCCGGAGCAGTGATACCACTGAAGCTTTCTTT
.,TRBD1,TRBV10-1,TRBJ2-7,CASSAGQGIFYEQYF,TGCGCCAGCAGTGCCGGACAGGGGATTTTCTACGAGCAGTACTTC
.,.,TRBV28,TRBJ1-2,CASRDPSLPFGYTF,TGTGCCAGCAGGGACCCCTCACTGCCGTTTGGCTACACCTTC
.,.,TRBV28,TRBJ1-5,CASSRVEGEQPQHF,TGTGCCAGCAGTCGAGTCGAGGGAGAGCAGCCCCAGCATTTT
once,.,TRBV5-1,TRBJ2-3,CASSRGPQTSTDTQYF,TGCGCCAGCAGTAGAGGTCCCCAGACGAGCACAGATACGCAGTATTTT
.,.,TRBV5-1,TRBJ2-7,CASSLRAGQTYEQYF,TGCGCCAGCAGCCTGAGGGCGGGACAGACCTACGAGCAGTACTTC
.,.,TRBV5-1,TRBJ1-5,CASSLDAGGAGQPQHF,TGCGCCAGCAGCTTGGACGCTGGGGGCGCGGGTCAGCCCCAGCATTTT
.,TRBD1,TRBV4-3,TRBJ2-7,CASSQAYRGPSYEQYF,TGCGCCAGCAGCCAGGCTTACAGGGGTCCCTCCTACGAGCAGTACTTC
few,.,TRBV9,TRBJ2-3,CASSASQNTDTQYF,TGTGCCAGCAGCGCCTCCCAAAACACAGATACGCAGTATTTT
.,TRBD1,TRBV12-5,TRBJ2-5,CAKLTDRGQETQYF,TGTGCTAAATTGACGGACAGGGGGCAAGAGACCCAGTACTTC
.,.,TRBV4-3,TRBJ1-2,CASSSRGAYGYTF,TGCGCCAGCAGCTCTAGGGGGGCCTATGGCTACACCTTC
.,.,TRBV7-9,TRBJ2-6,CASSLAGANVLTF,TGTGCCAGCAGCTTAGCGGGGGCCAACGTCCTGACTTTC
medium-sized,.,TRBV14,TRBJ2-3,CASSQALNLDTQYF,TGTGCCAGCAGCCAAGCATTGAATCTCGATACGCAGTATTTT
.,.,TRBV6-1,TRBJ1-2,CASSDLPVNYGYTF,TGTGCCAGCAGTGATCTTCCAGTGAACTATGGCTACACCTTC
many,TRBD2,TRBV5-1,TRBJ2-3,CASSSGTSGLTDTQYF,TGCGCCAGCAGCAGCGGGACTAGCGGTCTCACAGATACGCAGTATTTT
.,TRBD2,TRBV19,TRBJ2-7,CASSIATSGSDEQYF,TGTGCCAGTAGTATAGCGACTAGCGGGAGCGACGAGCAGTACTTC
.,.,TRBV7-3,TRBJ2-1,CASSERDRAGLFF,TGTGCCAGCAGCGAACGGGATCGGGCGGGACTGTTCTTC
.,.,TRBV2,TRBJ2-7,CASRAPEPYEQYF,TGTGCCAGCAGGGCCCCGGAACCCTACGAGCAGTACTTC
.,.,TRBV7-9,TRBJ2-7,CASSLDVYEQYF,TGTGCCAGCAGCTTAGACGTCTACGAGCAGTACTTC
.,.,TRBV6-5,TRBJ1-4,CASSYSRVDRREKLFF,TGTGCCAGCAGTTACTCGAGGGTTGACAGGAGGGAAAAACTGTTTTTT
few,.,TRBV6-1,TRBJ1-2,CASSDRTYGYTF,TGTGCCAGCAGTGACAGAACCTATGGCTACACCTTC
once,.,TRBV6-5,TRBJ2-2,CASSYSTRGTGELFF,TGTGCCAGCAGTTACTCGACTAGAGGCACCGGGGAGCTGTTTTTT
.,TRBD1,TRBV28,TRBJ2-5,CASKPRTGKGETQYF,TGTGCCAGCAAACCCCGGACAGGGAAGGGAGAGACCCAGTACTTC
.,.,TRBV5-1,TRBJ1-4,CASSLGGDLNEKLFF,TGCGCCAGCAGCTTGGGAGGGGATCTTAATGAAAAACTGTTTTTT
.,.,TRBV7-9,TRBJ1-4,CASSPGAGAGEKLFF,TGTGCCAGCAGCCCCGGTGCGGGGGCCGGTGAAAAACTGTTTTTT
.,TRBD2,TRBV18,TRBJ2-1,CASQGLAGGDEQFF,TGTGCCAGCCAGGGACTAGCGGGAGGAGATGAGCAGTTCTTC
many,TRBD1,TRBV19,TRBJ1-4,CASNWGQQNEKLFF,TGTGCCAGTAATTGGGGACAGCAAAATGAAAAACTGTTTTTT
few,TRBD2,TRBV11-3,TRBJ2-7,CASSLEGSPGGGLYEQYF,TGTGCCAGCAGCTTAGAAGGAAGTCCGGGGGGAGGTCTCTACGAGCAGTACTTC
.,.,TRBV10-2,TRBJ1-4,CASSSGPATNEKLFF,TGCGCCAGCAGTTCGGGGCCTGCAACTAATGAAAAACTGTTTTTT
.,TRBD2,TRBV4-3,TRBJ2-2,CASSRLSGGANTGELFF,TGCGCCAGCAGCCGCCTTAGCGGGGGCGCGAACACCGGGGAGCTGTTTTTT
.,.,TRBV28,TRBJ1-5,CASSWGVYYQPQHF,TGTGCCAGCAGTTGGGGGGTTTATTATCAGCCCCAGCATTTT
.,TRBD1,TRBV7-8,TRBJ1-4,CASSLATGYEKLFF,TGTGCCAGCAGCTTAGCGACAGGGTATGAAAAACTGTTTTTT
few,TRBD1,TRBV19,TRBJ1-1,CASSNHRGRVEAFF,TGTGCCAGTAGTAACCACAGGGGGCGCGTAGAAGCTTTCTTT
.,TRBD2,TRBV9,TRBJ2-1,CASSVGGLAGGEQFF,TGTGCCAGCAGCGTAGGAGGACTAGCGGGAGGTGAGCAGTTCTTC
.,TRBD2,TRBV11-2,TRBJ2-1,CASSPDGGLFF,TGTGCCAGCAGCCCTGACGGGGGGTTGTTCTTC
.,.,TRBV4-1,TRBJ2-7,CASSQDQGDRYEQYF,TGCGCCAGCAGCCAAGATCAGGGTGACAGGTACGAGCAGTACTTC
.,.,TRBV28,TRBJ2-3,CASSLLAGTDTQYF,TGTGCCAGCAGTTTGCTAGCAGGCACAGATACGCAGTATTTT
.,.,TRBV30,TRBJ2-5,CAWSGVEGETQYF,TGTGCCTGGAGTGGCGTCGAGGGGGAGACCCAGTACTTC
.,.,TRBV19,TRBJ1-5,CASSMGEAQPQHF,TGTGCCAGTAGTATGGGGGAGGCGCAGCCCCAGCATTTT
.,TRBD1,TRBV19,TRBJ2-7,CASSTRRDRGKYEQYF,TGTGCCAGTAGCACTCGACGGGACAGGGGAAAGTACGAGCAGTACTTC
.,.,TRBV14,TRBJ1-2,CASLTAATDYGYTF,TGTGCCAGCTTAACCGCGGCCACCGACTATGGCTACACCTTC
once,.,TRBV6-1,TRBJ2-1,CASSEEGGRGTPFF,TGTGCCAGCAGTGAAGAGGGTGGGCGGGGTACCCCTTTCTTC
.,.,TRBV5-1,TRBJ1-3,CASSSDMTSGNTIYF,TGCGCCAGCAGCTCGGACATGACCTCTGGAAACACCATATATTTT
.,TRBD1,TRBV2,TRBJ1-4,CASRDRGRANEKLFF,TGTGCCAGCAGGGACAGGGGGCGCGCTAATGAAAAACTGTTTTTT